This T cell receptor (beta chain) derives from a study of beta chain features in type 1 diabetes (dated by TCRdb to about 2018). Concerning the study at large: Patients and healthy donors did not differ in mean age, gender distribution, total cell number or subset yield. Across all samples, some 99 million sorted cells were examined, and cell number per subset correlated strongly with RNA yield. The study compared TCRB repertoires of sorted circulating CD4+ T cell subsets between recently diagnosed type 1 diabetes patients and matched healthy donors. Whereas all 30 or so donors provided naive and central memory subsets, regulatory and stem cell-like memory subsets were isolated from just 8 patients and about 8 healthy donors. What the research found in general, with its limitations: Naive, central memory and regulatory TCRB repertoires appeared to be more similar among patients than among healthy donors. Because cDNA was sequenced instead of genomic DNA, activated cells with high expression could be over-represented, although the groups did not differ in activation or CD3 levels. In all four CD4+ subsets, TCRB CDR3 length was moderately but significantly shorter in type 1 diabetes patients. Patients with type 1 diabetes made fewer insertions and deleted more nucleotides at VDJ recombination sites, implying thymic rearrangement abnormalities. PCR might favor shorter templates, but patient and control samples were amplified and corrected together, so any skew would affect both groups equally. HLA sub-analyses involved small numbers of individuals, so any influence of HLA type on TCRB rearrangement remained unresolved.

This clone has only a few counts. Its antigen is currently not known. Base-call qualities are not available, and no considerably larger clone is one nucleotide away. Each donor gave one peripheral blood draw, about 110 mL on average, collected into heparinised tubes. A BD FACSAria II and a panel including CD45RO, CCR7, CD25, CD127, CD95 and CD27 were used to sort naive, central memory, regulatory and stem cell-like memory CD4+ T cells. Every sorted population had a purity above 95%. PBMCs were isolated immediately by Lymphoprep density gradient centrifugation and stained directly without culture. Samples were stained and sorted in pairs, with one healthy donor and one patient per experiment, so that batch effects were minimized. From cysteine to phenylalanine, the CDR3 is 16 amino acids long. Only the CDR3 DNA stays, 48 bases, in frame from base 1. Trimming leaves V shorter by 0 bases and J shorter by 3 bases, with the junction holding 5 bases beyond the gene matches. According to the germline V gene, CDR1 reads LGHNA and CDR2 reads YSLEER.

All of the isolated RNA was reverse transcribed with the High Capacity cDNA Reverse Transcription Kit, so expressed TCRB transcripts were sequenced. Deep immunoSEQ sequencing was performed on naive, central memory and regulatory T cell samples, with an average of roughly 3.5 million total reads per sample. After sorted cells were lysed in RLT buffer, RNA was extracted with DNase-treated RNeasy Micro or Mini kits, with the choice depending on cell number. Each cell subset was processed separately to prevent cross-contamination, with patient and healthy donor samples processed together. The immunoSEQ multiplex PCR was used to amplify TCRB sequences from cDNA, yielding 87-bp fragments that span the CDR3 region. Sequencing of the amplicons was done on the Illumina HiSeq platform. In the paper's pipeline: PCR bias was corrected computationally using synthetic template baselines, and reads within Hamming distance 2 were collapsed, with unmergeable singletons discarded. Reads were aligned to IMGT to assign V, D and J genes, CDR3 length, and insertions or deletions at six rearrangement sites. Within each subset, clonotype counts were normalized to sorted cell number, and only after that were true diversity and Gini coefficients computed with the tcR R package. The overlap coefficient, calculated on TCRB nucleotide sequences, was used to measure repertoire sharing. Out-of-frame TCRB sequences from naive cells were analyzed to stand in for the pre-selection repertoire. Entries here come from immuneACCESS through TCRdb and include only in-frame sequences with V and J called. Some clones fail to appear in such tables; in the studies checked, an unresolved V gene covers under half of the shortfall, and the cause of the remainder is unknown. V and J calls and clone size are copied from that table; D and trimming were computed from the DNA. In this sample the table shows roughly 290,000 clones, 15% of which occur a single time. Of the sample, more than 0.015% is held by the ten largest clones.

This receptor was taken from a man aged 18-30 years with type 1 diabetes. Recombination joined TRBV4-3 with TRBJ2-7, and 10 bases in between align with TRBD2. Specimen: naive CD4+ T cells from blood. Taken with the paper, the label for cell subset or site translates to: true naive CD4+ T cells. The CDR3 protein sequence reads: CASSQDILAGRYEQYF. The nucleotides read TGCGCCAGCAGCCAAGATATACTAGCGGGGCGCTACGAGCAGTACTTC.